This passage covers 28 T cell receptor beta chains from one sample sequenced in a study of cytomegalovirus exposure and HLA in healthy donors. With 60 Vbeta and 13 Jbeta primers, the PCR was carried out. The protocol was immunoSEQ multiplex PCR, while the TCRdb copy is restricted to in-frame clones and leaves out a portion. In the table there are about 210,000 clones, more than 70% of which are singletons. Source material: PBMCs. These receptors were obtained from a man aged 40-49 years in good health and CMV-seropositive.

In its sample, this clone was seen a few times. The chain combines TRBV6-1 with TRBJ2-7, with no clear D. The germline V and J ends were trimmed by 0 bases and 7 bases, with 13 bases remaining between them. This CDR3 is 14 amino acids long. Looked up from germline, CDR1 is MNHNS and CDR2 is SASEGT. The CDR3 DNA is TGTGCCAGCAGTGAAGCTCGCATCTACCGGGAGCAGTACTTC. Its translation is CASSEARIYREQYF.

J is TRBJ2-3 and V is TRBV10-1, with 7 bases that match TRBD2. The CDR3 length is 15 residues. Per the germline V gene, CDR1 is WNHNN and CDR2 is SYGVQD (reference sequence). The J segment lost 4 bases and the V segment lost 3 bases, leaving 7 bases of the junction unmatched. In DNA form, the CDR3 reads TGCGCCAGCAGTGAACGGCGGGAGTTCGCAGATACGCAGTATTTT. Encoded protein: CASSERREFADTQYF.

V gene TRBV9 combines with J gene TRBJ2-3; 16 bases align to TRBD2. The CDR3 length is 18 residues. The junction had 5 bases not matched to a gene; V was cut back by 0 bases and J by 4 bases. In germline, CDR1 is SGDLS, CDR2 YYNGEE. This chain's CDR3 is CASSVEGLAGGPSDTQYF. The CDR3 bases are TGTGCCAGCAGCGTAGAGGGACTAGCGGGAGGGCCCTCAGATACGCAGTATTTT.

The CDR3 protein is CASSLGPVSGEKLFF. The DNA for the CDR3 is TGTGCCAGCAGCCTAGGCCCGGTTAGTGGCGAAAAACTGTTTTTT. The chain carries TRBV27 and TRBJ1-4; the D is unclear. V gave up 6 bases and J gave up 8 bases, with 19 bases separating them. Germline V CDR1 and CDR2: MNHEY, SMNVEV (reference sequence). The CDR3 covers 15 residues.

The chain couples TRBV9 to TRBJ2-5; no clear D. Per germline, CDR1 SGDLS and CDR2 YYNGEE. V was pared by 0 bases and J by 2 bases, with 8 bases between. The CDR3 covers 14 residues. CDR3 sequence: CASSVAGKQETQYF. In nucleotides, the CDR3 is TGTGCCAGCAGCGTAGCTGGCAAACAAGAGACCCAGTACTTC.

Note on this clone: An end of the junction does not agree with germline; a read error may underlie this. The rearrangement links TRBV7-8 to TRBJ2-6; TRBD1 might be the D (5 bases). Germline-derived CDR1 and CDR2 are SGHVS and FQNEAQ. This CDR3 is 16 amino acids long. CDR3 nucleotide sequence: TGTGCCAGCAGCTTAGGTTCGGAGCTTGGGGCCAACGGCCTGACTTTC. Its protein is CASSLGSELGANGLTF.

A word on this clone: In the same sample, other DNA sequences code for this CDR3. The V gene is TRBV19, the J gene TRBJ1-1; 10 bases are shared with TRBD1. CDR1 and CDR2 from the germline V gene are LNHDA and SQIVND (reference sequence). The V segment lost 3 bases and the J segment 2 bases; nucleotides outside the gene matches: 3. CDR3 length: 15 residues. CDR3 region: CASSILTGGNTEAFF. DNA for the CDR3: TGTGCCAGTAGTATTTTGACAGGGGGCAACACTGAAGCTTTCTTT.

This chain links TRBV4-2 with TRBJ2-7; TRBD2 matches 9 bases. CDR1 is LGHNA, CDR2 YNFKEQ, per germline. The CDR3 is 17 residues long. Trimming removed 4 bases from V and 4 bases from J; junction bases left unmatched: 14. Here the CDR3 DNA reads TGTGCCAGCAGCCCCTTCCTAGATAGCGGGAGAGGATACGAGCAGTACTTC. Protein sequence: CASSPFLDSGRGYEQYF.

CDR3 DNA sequence: TGTGCCAGCTCACCCCACAAGGACTCCGAAGCTTTCTTT. Its translation is CASSPHKDSEAFF. This chain connects TRBV18 to TRBJ1-1; D remains ambiguous. The V and J ends lost 3 bases and 8 bases respectively, with 13 bases between them. The CDR3 contains 13 residues. From germline, CDR1 is KGHSH and CDR2 LQKENI.

This clone was observed a single time. V usage is TRBV7-9 and J usage is TRBJ2-2; 12 nucleotides align to TRBD2. This CDR3 has 14 residues. V trimming: 4 bases; J trimming: 8 bases; junction bases outside the gene matches: 2. The V gene's germline CDR1 is SEHNR and CDR2 FQNEAQ (reference sequence). CDR3 nucleotides: TGTGCCAGCAGCTGGCTAGCGGGAGGGGGGGAGCTGTTTTTT. Translation: CASSWLAGGGELFF.

V usage is TRBV9 and J usage is TRBJ1-4, with D perhaps matching TRBD1 (5 bases). The CDR3 has 15 amino acids. V was shortened by 4 bases and J by 8 bases, with 18 bases between the two germline ends. Germline V gene lookup returns CDR1 SGDLS and CDR2 YYNGEE. The CDR3 region has the DNA TGTGCCAGCAGCCCCCTCCAAAGGGGTAGGGAAAAACTGTTTTTT. This encodes CASSPLQRGREKLFF.

V and J are TRBV28 and TRBJ2-7; perhaps TRBD2 as D (5 bases). The V end lost 2 bases, the J end lost 2 bases, and 7 bases lay between the germline ends. CDR1 is MDHEN, CDR2 SYDVKM, per germline. The CDR3 is made up of 13 amino acids. CDR3 sequence: CASSLRGAYEQYF. The CDR3 nucleotides are TGTGCCAGCAGTTTACGGGGAGCCTACGAGCAGTACTTC.

The V call is TRBV6-1, the J call TRBJ2-5, with 11 bases lining up with TRBD2. This CDR3 spans 15 amino acids. Germline V gene lookup returns CDR1 MNHNS and CDR2 SASEGT. V lost 4 bases and J lost 5; bases outside the gene matches: 6. The CDR3 sequence: CASSASSGRAETQYF. The CDR3 DNA follows: TGTGCCAGCAGTGCAAGTAGCGGGAGGGCTGAGACCCAGTACTTC.

This chain uses TRBV9 with TRBJ2-7; 8 nucleotides agree with TRBD1. The germline V gene encodes CDR1 SGDLS and CDR2 YYNGEE. The CDR3 contains 14 residues. With 3 bases clipped from V and 0 bases from J, the junction kept 2 bases outside the gene matches. The DNA for the CDR3 is TGTGCCAGCAGCGCGACAGGGGTCTCCTACGAGCAGTACTTC. Encoded protein: CASSATGVSYEQYF.

The chain combines TRBV9 with TRBJ2-2, with D possibly being TRBD2 (5 bases). This CDR3 has 13 residues. CDR1 is SGDLS, CDR2 YYNGEE, per germline. Trimming shortened V by 3 bases and J by 7 bases, and 10 bases separated the two germline ends. The CDR3 nucleotides read TGTGCCAGCAGCGCTGGACTCGGCGGGGAGCTGTTTTTT. It encodes CASSAGLGGELFF.

The chain links TRBV14 to TRBJ2-7, with 8 bases identical to TRBD2. Germline-derived CDR1 and CDR2 are SGHDN and FVKESK. J gave up 3 bases and V 0 bases, and 4 bases lay outside the gene matches. The CDR3 is 15 residues long. CDR3 sequence (DNA): TGTGCCAGCAGCCAAGAAGCGGGAGAGAACTACGAGCAGTACTTC. It is translated as CASSQEAGENYEQYF.

CDR3 in DNA: TGTGCCAGCAGCTACAGGGTGGATCAGCCCCAGCATTTT. This translates into CASSYRVDQPQHF. The chain has TRBV7-2 and TRBJ1-5; a possible D gene is TRBD1 (6 bases). Trimming left V 4 bases short and J 5 bases short, with 9 bases between. The CDR3 is 13 amino acids. Germline loops: CDR1 SGHTA, CDR2 FQGNSA.

The chain carries TRBV7-2 and TRBJ2-3, with 8 bases matching TRBD2. Germline lookup yields CDR1 SGHTA and CDR2 FQGNSA. Trimming cost V 5 bases and J 4 bases; bases outside gene matches: 5. The CDR3 contains 14 residues. In nucleotides, the CDR3 is TGTGCCAGCAGCCAGCTAGCGGGCCCAGATACGCAGTATTTT. It is translated as CASSQLAGPDTQYF.

In its sample, this clone was seen once. The chain is built from TRBV7-6 and TRBJ2-7, with 9 positions matching TRBD1. V was clipped by 5 bases and J by 2 bases; unmatched bases: 19. Per germline, CDR1 SGHVS and CDR2 FNYEAQ. This CDR3 contains 19 residues. CDR3 in amino acids: CASSLTPGQGAEGTYEQYF. The CDR3 region has the DNA TGTGCCAGCAGCCTTACACCGGGACAGGGAGCCGAAGGAACCTACGAGCAGTACTTC.

The chain combines TRBV15 with TRBJ2-5; 7 nucleotides match TRBD2. The CDR3 consists of 14 residues. Germline assignment: CDR1 LNHNV and CDR2 YYDKDF (reference sequence). The V and J ends lost 6 bases and 5 bases, in that order; junction bases with no gene match: 9. DNA of the CDR3: TGTGCCACCAGGGGGCGGGAGTCACCGGAGACCCAGTACTTC. This encodes CATRGRESPETQYF.

The CDR3 spells CASSYSPGRNTEAFF. CDR3 sequence (DNA): TGTGCCAGCAGTTACTCGCCGGGAAGGAACACTGAAGCTTTCTTT. V usage is TRBV6-5 and J usage is TRBJ1-1; D is unclear. The V gene's germline CDR1 is MNHEY and CDR2 SVGAGI. V was cut by 0 bases and J by 1 base, with 9 bases left in between. The CDR3 runs to 15 residues.

The V gene is TRBV7-8, the J gene TRBJ2-1; weak D call: TRBD2 (7 bases). The V and J ends lost 5 bases and 7 bases respectively, with 12 bases between them. The CDR3 is 13 residues long. The germline gives CDR1 SGHVS, CDR2 FQNEAQ. The CDR3 bases are TGTGCCAGCAGCCGGGGGGCGGGTAATGAGCAGTTCTTC. It encodes CASSRGAGNEQFF.

The V call is TRBV28, the J call TRBJ2-1; D may be TRBD2 (5 bases). V lost 6 bases, J lost 0 bases, and 9 bases lay in between. Germline CDR1 is MDHEN and CDR2 is SYDVKM. This CDR3 comprises 14 residues. The CDR3 region has the DNA TGTGCCAGCAGAAGCGGAGGCTCCTACAATGAGCAGTTCTTC. Its protein is CASRSGGSYNEQFF.

This rearrangement joins TRBV2 to TRBJ1-1, with a possible D match to TRBD1 (5 bases). This CDR3 is built from 19 residues. Trimming left V 2 bases short and J 4 bases short, with 26 bases between. CDR1 is SNHLY, CDR2 FYNNEI, per germline. The CDR3 coding sequence is TGTGCCAGCAGTGAAAGGGAGAAATCCGGGGCCGGAGGGACCACTGAAGCTTTCTTT. Translation: CASSEREKSGAGGTTEAFF.

The rearrangement uses TRBV7-2 and TRBJ2-5; TRBD2 matches 16 bases. The J call is in doubt because the DNA end fits TRBJ2-7 better. Germline lookup yields CDR1 SGHTA and CDR2 FQGNSA. This CDR3 is built from 16 residues. CDR3 nucleotide sequence: TGTGCCAGCAGCACGGGACTAGCGGGAGGGCGGTACGAGCAGTACTTC. It is translated as CASSTGLAGGRYEQYF.

This sequence joins TRBV7-9 and TRBJ2-7, with D possibly matching TRBD2 (5 bases). Germline CDR1 and CDR2: SEHNR and FQNEAQ (reference sequence). Trimming removed 4 bases from V and 5 bases from J, with 18 bases in between. The length of the CDR3 is 15 residues. This CDR3 is CASSSRRAPGDEQYF. The CDR3 DNA reads TGTGCCAGCAGCTCAAGGCGGGCCCCCGGCGACGAGCAGTACTTC.

CDR3 loop: CAIRGSGDPYEQYF. CDR3 sequence (DNA): TGTGCCATCCGGGGGAGCGGTGATCCCTACGAGCAGTACTTC. This chain uses TRBV6-5 with TRBJ2-7; tentatively, D is TRBD2 (6 bases). V was shortened by 10 bases and J by 2 bases, with 18 bases between the two germline ends. CDR1 is MNHEY, CDR2 SVGAGI, per germline. The CDR3 totals 14 residues.

The chain employs TRBV28 and TRBJ1-2; 10 nucleotides line up with TRBD1. This CDR3 contains 16 residues. Per the germline V gene, CDR1 is MDHEN and CDR2 is SYDVKM. With V trimmed by 5 bases and J by 5 bases, 11 bases remained unmatched. The CDR3 here is CASSPPGQGFGYGYTF. In DNA, the CDR3 is TGTGCCAGCAGTCCTCCGGGACAGGGGTTTGGGTATGGCTACACCTTC.